This entry describes one T cell receptor (beta chain). This clonotype appeared many times. The antigen this receptor binds is unknown. Qualities for individual bases were not recorded, and no much larger clone is one base off. Amplification of TCR beta CDR3 regions was carried out from RNA transcripts. A first-round RT-PCR of the TCR CDR3 used the HTBI primer set with the Qiagen OneStep RT-PCR kit. Libraries were constructed in a second round of multiplex PCR, after which size selection and purification were carried out. Libraries were sequenced paired-end with 100 bp reads on an Illumina HiSeq2000. The study's own analysis went as follows. SOAPnuke was used to process the raw data, throwing out any read that contained adapters or uncalled bases, had a mean Phred below 15, or lacked an exact constant-primer or identifier match. COPE v1.2.5 was used to merge the high-quality paired reads, and each unique nucleotide sequence was defined as a clonotype. Clonotypes were aligned to IMGT TRBV, TRBD and TRBJ reference segments using MiTCR v1.1. The analysis included only V-J combinations with a frequency above 0.0001, which together covered 99% to 99.2% of the repertoires. The TCS score was defined as F50 (clonal expansion) divided by E x V (chaos), with BLOSUM62-based TCRdist calculated between CDR3 peptides within each V-J. Welch's t-statistics and random forest reduced around 520 V-J features to 13, which were used in a naive Bayes classifier (R e1071). The public reads were run again by TCRdb, first through fastp at Q25 and then through MiXCR, and only productive beta chains were kept. Rows are combined by CDR3 protein, so each entry shows the most common genes and DNA. TCRdb's processing, not the authors' own work, is the source of the V and J calls. The sample records about 600,000 distinct CDR3 sequences, approximately 16% of which are singletons. Together, the top ten hold about 3.5% of the sample.

Ophthalmopathy patients had moderately to severely active disease, with a Clinical Activity Score of 3 or more, a NOSPECS grade of 4 or more, and a disease duration of less than 3 months. Any patient with an uncontrolled infection, another autoimmune disease, pregnancy or lactation was excluded. Clinical symptoms, serum thyroxine and TRAb, thyroid ultrasound, and orbital computed tomography formed the basis for the diagnoses. PBMCs were separated from roughly 10 ml of fresh peripheral blood using Ficoll-Paque density gradient centrifugation. Trizol reagent was used to extract total RNA, and RNA quality was then checked on an Agilent 2100 Bioanalyzer. The data belong to a study of T cells in Graves' hyperthyroidism and ophthalmopathy (dated by TCRdb to between 2017 and 2020). Looking at the study overall: Peripheral blood samples were taken at initial diagnosis, before any treatment was given. Once sampling was done, hyperthyroidism patients were given methimazole at a starting dose of 30 mg daily, whereas ophthalmopathy patients were given high-dose intravenous methylprednisolone. The 100 discovery patients were divided at random into training and test sets in a 7:3 ratio. The paper describes TCR Vbeta CDR3 sequencing of about 140 peripheral blood samples, made up of some 40 ophthalmopathy patients, roughly 75 hyperthyroidism patients and roughly 17 progressor patients. In roughly six Graves' hyperthyroidism patients, the study also compared T-cell repertoires from thyroid tissue with T-cell repertoires from blood. Whether ophthalmopathy could be predicted prospectively was tested in an independent validation cohort made up of 18 to 20 hyperthyroidism patients plus 17 patients who later progressed to ophthalmopathy. TCR V-J signatures able to tell the groups apart were searched for in a discovery cohort of about a hundred patients, of whom over 40 had Graves' ophthalmopathy and 57 had stable Graves' hyperthyroidism.

The research as a whole found: A model built on a 13 V-J signature distinguished ophthalmopathy from stable hyperthyroidism, reaching about 88% sensitivity and 81% to 83% specificity in cross-validation and 80%/75% in testing. During validation, the model predicted progression to ophthalmopathy a median of around 6 months ahead of onset, with 70.59% sensitivity and almost 75% specificity. Sample size was not statistically predetermined, and blinding of investigators to group allocation was not performed. Most expanded thyroid clonotypes (frequency above 0.001) were also found in blood, which suggests that blood repertoires may mirror thyroid immune responses.

According to the germline V gene, CDR1 reads SGHTA and CDR2 reads FQGTGA. V is reduced by 9 bases and J by 5 bases, leaving a spacing of 1 base between them. The CDR3 contains 9 residues, cysteine and phenylalanine counted. Here the CDR3 DNA is all that survives: 27 bases in frame from base 1. The rearranged segments are TRBV7-3 and TRBJ2-2; the D gene is not confidently resolved. The sequence derives from a woman in her 40s with Graves' ophthalmopathy. Sequencing input: blood. The CDR3 in this case is CARTGELFF. The nucleotides are TGTGCCAGGACCGGGGAGCTGTTTTTT.